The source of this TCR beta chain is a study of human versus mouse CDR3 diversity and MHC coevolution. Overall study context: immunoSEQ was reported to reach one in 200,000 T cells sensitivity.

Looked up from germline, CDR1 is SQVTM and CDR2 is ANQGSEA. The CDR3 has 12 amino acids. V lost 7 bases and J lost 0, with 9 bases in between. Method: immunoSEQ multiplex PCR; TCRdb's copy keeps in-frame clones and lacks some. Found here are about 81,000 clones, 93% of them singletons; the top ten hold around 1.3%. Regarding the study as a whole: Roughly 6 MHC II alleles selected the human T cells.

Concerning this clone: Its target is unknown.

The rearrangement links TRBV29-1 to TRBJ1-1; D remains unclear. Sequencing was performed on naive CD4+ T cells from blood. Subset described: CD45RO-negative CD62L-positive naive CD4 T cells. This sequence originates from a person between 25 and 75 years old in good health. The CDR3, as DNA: TGCAGCGCTTCACACATGAACACTGAAGCTTTCTTT. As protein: CSASHMNTEAFF.